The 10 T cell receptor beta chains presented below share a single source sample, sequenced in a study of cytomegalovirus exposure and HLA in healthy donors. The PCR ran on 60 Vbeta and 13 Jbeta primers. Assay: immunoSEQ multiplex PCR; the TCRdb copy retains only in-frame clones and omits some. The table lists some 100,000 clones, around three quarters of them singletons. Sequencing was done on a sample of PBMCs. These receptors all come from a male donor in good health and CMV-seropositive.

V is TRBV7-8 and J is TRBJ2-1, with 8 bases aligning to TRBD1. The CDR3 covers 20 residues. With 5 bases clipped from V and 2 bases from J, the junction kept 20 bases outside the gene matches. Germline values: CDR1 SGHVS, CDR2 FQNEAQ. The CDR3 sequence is CASSPKSGQGGLGAYNEQFF. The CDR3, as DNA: TGTGCCAGCAGCCCAAAGAGCGGACAGGGAGGATTGGGGGCCTACAATGAGCAGTTCTTC.

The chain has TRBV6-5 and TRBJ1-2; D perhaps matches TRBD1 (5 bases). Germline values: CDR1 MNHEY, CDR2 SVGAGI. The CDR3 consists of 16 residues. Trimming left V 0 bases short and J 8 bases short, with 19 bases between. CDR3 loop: CASSYSVSWRGRGYTF. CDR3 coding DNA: TGTGCCAGCAGTTACTCGGTGTCGTGGAGGGGTAGAGGCTACACCTTC.

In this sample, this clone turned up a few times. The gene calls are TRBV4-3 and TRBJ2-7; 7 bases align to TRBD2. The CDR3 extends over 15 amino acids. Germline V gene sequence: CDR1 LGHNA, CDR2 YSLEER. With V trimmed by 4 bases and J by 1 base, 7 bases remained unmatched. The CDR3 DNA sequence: TGCGCCAGCAGCCCAAGCGGGGCCGCATCCTACGAGCAGTACTTC. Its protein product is CASSPSGAASYEQYF.

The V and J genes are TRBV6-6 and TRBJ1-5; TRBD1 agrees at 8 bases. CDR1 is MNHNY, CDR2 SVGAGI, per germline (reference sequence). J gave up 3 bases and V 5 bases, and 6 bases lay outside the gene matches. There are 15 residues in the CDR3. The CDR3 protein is CASSPLTGDNQPQHF. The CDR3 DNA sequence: TGTGCCAGCAGTCCGCTGACAGGGGACAATCAGCCCCAGCATTTT.

CDR3 amino acids: CASSAALETQYF. DNA of the CDR3: TGTGCCAGCAGCGCCGCGTTGGAGACCCAGTACTTC. J is TRBJ2-5 and V is TRBV11-2; no firm D call. Trimming shortened V by 5 bases and J by 5 bases, and 9 bases separated the two germline ends. Germline assignment: CDR1 SGHAT and CDR2 FQNNGV. The CDR3 length is 12 residues.

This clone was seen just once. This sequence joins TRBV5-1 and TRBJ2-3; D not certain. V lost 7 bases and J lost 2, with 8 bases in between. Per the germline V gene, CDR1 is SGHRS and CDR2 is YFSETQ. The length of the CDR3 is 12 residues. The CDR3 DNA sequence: TGCGCCAGCTTGAGTTCCACAGATACGCAGTATTTT. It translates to CASLSSTDTQYF.

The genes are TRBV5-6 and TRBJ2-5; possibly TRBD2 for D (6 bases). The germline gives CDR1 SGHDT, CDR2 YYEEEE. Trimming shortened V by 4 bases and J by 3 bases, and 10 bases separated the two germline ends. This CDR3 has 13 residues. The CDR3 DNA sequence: TGTGCCAGCAGCCCCGAGCGGGAAGAGACCCAGTACTTC. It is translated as CASSPEREETQYF.

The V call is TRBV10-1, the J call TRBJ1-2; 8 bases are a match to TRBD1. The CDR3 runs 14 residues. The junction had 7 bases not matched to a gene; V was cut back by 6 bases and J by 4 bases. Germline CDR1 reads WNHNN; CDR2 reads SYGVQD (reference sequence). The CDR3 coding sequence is TGCGCCAGCAGCCCTGGACAGGGCGTCTATGGCTACACCTTC. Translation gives CASSPGQGVYGYTF.

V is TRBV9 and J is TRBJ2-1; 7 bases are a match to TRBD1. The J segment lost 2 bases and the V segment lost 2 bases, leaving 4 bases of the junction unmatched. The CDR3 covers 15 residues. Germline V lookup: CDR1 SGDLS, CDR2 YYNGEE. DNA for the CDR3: TGTGCCAGCAGCGTCAACAGGGGACCCTACAATGAGCAGTTCTTC. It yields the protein CASSVNRGPYNEQFF.

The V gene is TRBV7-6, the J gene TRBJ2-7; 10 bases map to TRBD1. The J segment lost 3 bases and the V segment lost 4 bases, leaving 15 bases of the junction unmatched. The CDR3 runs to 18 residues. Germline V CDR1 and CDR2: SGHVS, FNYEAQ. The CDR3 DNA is TGTGCCAGCAGCTCAGACCCGGGACAGGGGCCAACAAACTACGAGCAGTACTTC. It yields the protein CASSSDPGQGPTNYEQYF.